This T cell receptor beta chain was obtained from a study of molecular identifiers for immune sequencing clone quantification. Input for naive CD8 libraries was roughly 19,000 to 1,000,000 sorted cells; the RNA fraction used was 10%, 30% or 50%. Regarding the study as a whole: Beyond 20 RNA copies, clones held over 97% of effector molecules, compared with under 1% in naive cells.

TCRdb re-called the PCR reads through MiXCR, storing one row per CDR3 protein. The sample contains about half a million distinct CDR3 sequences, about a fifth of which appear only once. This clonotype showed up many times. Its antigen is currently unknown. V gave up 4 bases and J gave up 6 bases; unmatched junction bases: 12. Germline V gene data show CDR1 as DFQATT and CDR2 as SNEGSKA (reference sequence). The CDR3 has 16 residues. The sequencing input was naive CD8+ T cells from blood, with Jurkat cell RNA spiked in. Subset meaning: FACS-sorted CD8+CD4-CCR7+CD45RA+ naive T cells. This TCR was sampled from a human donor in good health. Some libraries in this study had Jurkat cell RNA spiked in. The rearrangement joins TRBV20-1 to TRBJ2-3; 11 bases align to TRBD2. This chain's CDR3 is CSANGPSGRSPDTQYF. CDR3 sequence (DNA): TGCAGTGCTAACGGCCCTAGCGGGAGGTCCCCTGATACGCAGTATTTT.